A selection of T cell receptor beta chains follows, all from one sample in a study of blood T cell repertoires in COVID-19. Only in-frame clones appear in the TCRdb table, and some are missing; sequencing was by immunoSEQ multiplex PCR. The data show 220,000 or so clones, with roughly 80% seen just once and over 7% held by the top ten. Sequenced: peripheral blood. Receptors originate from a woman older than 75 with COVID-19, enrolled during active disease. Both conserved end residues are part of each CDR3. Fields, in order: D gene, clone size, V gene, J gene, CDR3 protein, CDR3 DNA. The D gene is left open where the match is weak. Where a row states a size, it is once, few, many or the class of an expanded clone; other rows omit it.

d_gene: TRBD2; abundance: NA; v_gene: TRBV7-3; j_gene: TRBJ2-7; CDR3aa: CASSLSLASYEQYF; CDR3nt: TGTGCCAGCAGCTTATCACTAGCGTCCTACGAGCAGTACTTC
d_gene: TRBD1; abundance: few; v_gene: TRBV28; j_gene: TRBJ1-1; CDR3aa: CASSLPFSTGGRTEAFF; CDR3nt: TGTGCCAGCAGTTTACCTTTTTCGACAGGGGGCCGGACTGAAGCTTTCTTT
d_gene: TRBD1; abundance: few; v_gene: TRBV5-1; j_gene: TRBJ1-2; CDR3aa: CASSPIRTGNYGYTF; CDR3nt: TGCGCCAGCAGCCCGATTCGGACAGGGAACTATGGCTACACCTTC
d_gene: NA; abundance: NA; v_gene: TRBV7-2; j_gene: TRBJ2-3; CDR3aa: CASSLARLELTDTQYF; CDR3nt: TGTGCCAGCAGCTTAGCGCGACTCGAACTCACAGATACGCAGTATTTT
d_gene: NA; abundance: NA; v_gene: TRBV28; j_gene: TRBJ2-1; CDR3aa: CASSLQDYNEQFF; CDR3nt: TGTGCCAGCAGCCTACAGGACTACAATGAGCAGTTCTTC
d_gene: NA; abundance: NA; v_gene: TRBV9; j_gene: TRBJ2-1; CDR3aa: CASSSGSNEQFF; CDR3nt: TGTGCCAGCAGCTCCGGGAGCAATGAGCAGTTCTTC
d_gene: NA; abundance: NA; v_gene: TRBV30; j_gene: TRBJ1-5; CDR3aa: CACRPAGKGEPQHF; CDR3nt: TGTGCCTGTCGGCCGGCAGGGAAGGGTGAGCCCCAGCATTTT
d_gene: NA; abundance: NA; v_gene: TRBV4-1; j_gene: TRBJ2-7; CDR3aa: CASSQDRSNRRSSYEQYF; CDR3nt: TGCGCCAGCAGCCAAGATCGCAGCAATAGAAGGAGCTCCTACGAGCAGTACTTC
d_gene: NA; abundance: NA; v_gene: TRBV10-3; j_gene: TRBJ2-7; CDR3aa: CAISVGRGYEQYF; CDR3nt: TGTGCCATCAGTGTAGGCAGGGGTTACGAGCAGTACTTC
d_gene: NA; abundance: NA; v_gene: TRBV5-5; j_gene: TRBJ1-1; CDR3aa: CASSWGVAAFF; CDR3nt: TGTGCCAGCAGCTGGGGGGTAGCCGCTTTCTTT
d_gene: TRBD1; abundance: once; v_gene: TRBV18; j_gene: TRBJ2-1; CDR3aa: CASSYPGTEEVF; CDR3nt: TGTGCCAGCTCGTATCCTGGGACAGAGGAGGTCTTC
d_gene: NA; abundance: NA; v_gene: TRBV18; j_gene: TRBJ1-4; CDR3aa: CASSPPGRGLIEKLFF; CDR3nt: TGTGCCAGCTCACCCCCCGGGAGGGGTTTAATTGAAAAACTGTTTTTT
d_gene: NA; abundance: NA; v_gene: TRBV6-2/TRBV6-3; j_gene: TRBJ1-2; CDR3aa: CASSRGGFGYTF; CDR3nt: TGTGCCAGCAGTCGCGGGGGCTTTGGCTACACCTTC
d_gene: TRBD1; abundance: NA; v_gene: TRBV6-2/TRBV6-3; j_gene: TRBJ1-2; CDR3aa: CASSWGQVQNYGYTF; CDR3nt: TGTGCCAGCAGTTGGGGACAGGTTCAAAACTATGGCTACACCTTC
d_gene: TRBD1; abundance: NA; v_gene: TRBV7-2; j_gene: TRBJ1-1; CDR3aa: CASSLRTGGTVNTEAFF; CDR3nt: TGTGCCAGCAGCTTAAGGACAGGGGGAACGGTGAACACTGAAGCTTTCTTT
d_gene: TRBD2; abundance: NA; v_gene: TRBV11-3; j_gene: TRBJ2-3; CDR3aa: CASSRLAGNTDTQYF; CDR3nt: TGTGCCAGCAGTCGCCTAGCGGGCAACACAGATACGCAGTATTTT
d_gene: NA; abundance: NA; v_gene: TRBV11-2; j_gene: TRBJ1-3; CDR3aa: CASRHTGSGNTIYF; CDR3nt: TGTGCCAGCAGACATACAGGCTCTGGAAACACCATATATTTT
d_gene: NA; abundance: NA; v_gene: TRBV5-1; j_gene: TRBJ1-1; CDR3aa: CASSLDRLTNTEAFF; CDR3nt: TGCGCCAGCAGCTTGGATAGACTAACGAACACTGAAGCTTTCTTT
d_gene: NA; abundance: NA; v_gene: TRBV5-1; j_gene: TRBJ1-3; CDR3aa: CASSPSPGNTIYF; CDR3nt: TGCGCCAGCAGCCCCAGCCCCGGGAACACCATATATTTT
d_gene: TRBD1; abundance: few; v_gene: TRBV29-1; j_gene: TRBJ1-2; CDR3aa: CSVSDRAANYGYTF; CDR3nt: TGCAGCGTCAGCGACAGGGCCGCTAACTATGGCTACACCTTC
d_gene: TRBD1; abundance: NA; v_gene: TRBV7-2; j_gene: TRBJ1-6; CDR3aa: CASSPDRGYSPLHF; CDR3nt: TGTGCCAGCAGCCCGGACAGGGGGTATTCACCCCTCCACTTT
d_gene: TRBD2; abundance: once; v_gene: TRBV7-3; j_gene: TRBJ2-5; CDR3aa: CASSSNSGGGAETQYF; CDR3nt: TGTGCCAGCAGCTCCAACAGCGGGGGGGGCGCAGAGACCCAGTACTTC
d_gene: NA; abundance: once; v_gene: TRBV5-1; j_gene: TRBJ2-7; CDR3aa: CASSLGTRSSYEQYF; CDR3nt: TGCGCCAGCAGCTTAGGGACTCGAAGCTCCTACGAGCAGTACTTC
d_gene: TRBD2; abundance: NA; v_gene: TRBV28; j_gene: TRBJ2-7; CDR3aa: CASSFRGRPPYEQYF; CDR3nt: TGTGCCAGCAGTTTTCGCGGGAGGCCACCCTACGAGCAGTACTTC
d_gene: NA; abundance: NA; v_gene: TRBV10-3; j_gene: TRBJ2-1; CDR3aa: CAISEYSGEEQFF; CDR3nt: TGTGCCATCAGTGAGTACTCCGGAGAAGAGCAGTTCTTC
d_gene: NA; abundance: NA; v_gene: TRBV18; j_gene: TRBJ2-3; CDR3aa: CASSPSSDRDTQYF; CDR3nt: TGTGCCAGCTCACCCTCGAGCGATAGAGATACGCAGTATTTT
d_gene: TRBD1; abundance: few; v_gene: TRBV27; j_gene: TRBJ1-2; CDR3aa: CASSPRDRGLGGYTF; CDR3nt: TGTGCCAGCAGTCCGAGGGACAGGGGGCTAGGTGGCTACACCTTC
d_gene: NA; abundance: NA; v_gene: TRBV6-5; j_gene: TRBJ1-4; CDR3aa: CASMWDKNEKLFF; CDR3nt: TGTGCCAGCATGTGGGACAAGAATGAAAAACTGTTTTTT
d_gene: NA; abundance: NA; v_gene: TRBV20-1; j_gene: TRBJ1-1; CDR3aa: CSASPSGMNTEAFF; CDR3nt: TGCAGTGCTAGTCCGTCAGGGATGAACACTGAAGCTTTCTTT
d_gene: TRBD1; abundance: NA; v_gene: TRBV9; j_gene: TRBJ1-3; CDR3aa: CASSVVPGQGSGNTIYF; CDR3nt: TGTGCCAGCAGCGTAGTCCCGGGACAGGGCTCTGGAAACACCATATATTTT
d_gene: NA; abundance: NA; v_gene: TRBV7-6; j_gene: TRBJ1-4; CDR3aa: CASSLWGGTNEKLFF; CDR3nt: TGTGCCAGCAGCTTATGGGGCGGAACTAATGAAAAACTGTTTTTT
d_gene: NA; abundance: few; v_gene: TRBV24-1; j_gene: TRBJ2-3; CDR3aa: CATGPPYTDTQYF; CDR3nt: TGTGCCACCGGCCCGCCGTACACAGATACGCAGTATTTT
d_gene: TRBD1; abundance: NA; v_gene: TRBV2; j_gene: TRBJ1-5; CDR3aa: CASSGSGGRQPQHF; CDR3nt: TGTGCCAGCAGCGGTTCAGGGGGCCGTCAGCCCCAGCATTTT
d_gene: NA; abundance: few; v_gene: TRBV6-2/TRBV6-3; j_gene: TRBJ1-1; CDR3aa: CASSYWLKNTEAFF; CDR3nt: TGTGCCAGCAGTTATTGGCTCAAGAACACTGAAGCTTTCTTT
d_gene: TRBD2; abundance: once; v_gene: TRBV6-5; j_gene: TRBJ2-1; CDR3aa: CASRNPSGTYNEQFF; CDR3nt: TGTGCCAGCAGGAATCCTAGCGGGACTTACAATGAGCAGTTCTTC
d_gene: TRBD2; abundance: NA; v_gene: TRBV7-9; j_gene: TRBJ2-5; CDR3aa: CASSLRLPSGQETQYF; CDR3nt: TGTGCCAGCAGCTTACGGTTGCCTAGCGGGCAAGAGACCCAGTACTTC
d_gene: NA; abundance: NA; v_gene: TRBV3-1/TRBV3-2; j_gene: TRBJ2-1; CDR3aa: CASSEQGPYNEQFF; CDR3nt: TGTGCCAGCAGTGAACAGGGCCCCTACAATGAGCAGTTCTTC
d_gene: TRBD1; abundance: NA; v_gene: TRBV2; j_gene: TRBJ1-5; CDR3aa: CASSEDRVNQPQHF; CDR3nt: TGTGCCAGCAGCGAGGACAGGGTAAATCAGCCCCAGCATTTT
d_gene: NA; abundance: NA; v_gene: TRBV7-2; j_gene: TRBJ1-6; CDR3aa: CASSSQQINSPLHF; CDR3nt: TGTGCCAGCAGCTCCCAACAGATTAATTCACCCCTCCACTTT
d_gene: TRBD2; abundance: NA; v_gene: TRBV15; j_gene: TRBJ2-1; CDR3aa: CATTRASGRAYEQFF; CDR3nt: TGTGCCACCACACGCGCTAGCGGGAGGGCCTATGAGCAGTTCTTC
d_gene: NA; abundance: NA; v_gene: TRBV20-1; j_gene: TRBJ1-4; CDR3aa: CSASPRGNNEKLFF; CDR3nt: TGCAGTGCTAGTCCGAGGGGGAATAATGAAAAACTGTTTTTT
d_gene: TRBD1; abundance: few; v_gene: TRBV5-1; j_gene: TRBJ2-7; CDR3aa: CASSLVGDRAGEQYF; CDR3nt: TGCGCCAGCAGCTTGGTGGGGGACAGGGCGGGCGAGCAGTACTTC
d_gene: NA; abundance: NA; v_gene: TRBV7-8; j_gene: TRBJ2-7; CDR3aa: CASSPRTESSYEQYF; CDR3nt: TGTGCCAGCAGCCCGAGGACTGAGAGCTCCTACGAGCAGTACTTC
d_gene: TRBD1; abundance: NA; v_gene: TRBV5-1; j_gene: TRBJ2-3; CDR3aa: CASSLPGTGVGTQYF; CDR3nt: TGCGCCAGCAGCTTGCCTGGGACAGGGGTCGGTACGCAGTATTTT
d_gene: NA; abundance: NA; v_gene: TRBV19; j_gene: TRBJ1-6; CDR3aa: CASSILSSYNSPLHF; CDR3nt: TGTGCCAGTTCGATTCTCAGCTCCTATAATTCACCCCTCCACTTT
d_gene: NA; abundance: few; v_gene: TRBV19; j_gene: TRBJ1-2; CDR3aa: CASSLVDRSVPVF; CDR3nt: TGTGCCAGTAGTTTGGTCGACAGGAGTGTTCCTGTTTTC
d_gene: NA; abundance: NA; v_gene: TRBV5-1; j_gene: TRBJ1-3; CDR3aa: CASRPGGRGWASGNTIYF; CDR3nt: TGCGCCAGCAGACCGGGGGGCCGAGGATGGGCCTCTGGAAACACCATATATTTT
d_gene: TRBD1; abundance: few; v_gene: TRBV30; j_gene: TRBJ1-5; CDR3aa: CAWSGQGGQPQHF; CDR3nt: TGTGCCTGGAGTGGACAGGGGGGACAGCCCCAGCATTTT
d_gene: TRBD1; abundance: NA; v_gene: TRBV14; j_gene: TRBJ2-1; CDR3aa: CASRGQGQSWEQFF; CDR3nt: TGTGCCAGCCGAGGTCAGGGACAGAGCTGGGAGCAGTTCTTC
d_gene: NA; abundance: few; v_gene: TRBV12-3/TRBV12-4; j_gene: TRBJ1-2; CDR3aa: CASSLFQDAGYTF; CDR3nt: TGTGCCAGCAGTTTGTTTCAGGATGCTGGCTACACCTTC
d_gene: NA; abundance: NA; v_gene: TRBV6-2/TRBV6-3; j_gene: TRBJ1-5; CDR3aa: CASSPGVYSNQPQHF; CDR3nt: TGTGCCAGCAGTCCCGGGGTCTATAGCAATCAGCCCCAGCATTTT
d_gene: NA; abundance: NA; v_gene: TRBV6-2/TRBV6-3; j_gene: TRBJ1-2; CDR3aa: CASGRDRTAVGYTF; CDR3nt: TGTGCCAGCGGCCGCGACAGGACGGCGGTTGGCTACACCTTC
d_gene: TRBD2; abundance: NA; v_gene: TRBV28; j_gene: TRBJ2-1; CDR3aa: CASTIAGAYNEQFF; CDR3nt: TGTGCCAGCACCATAGCGGGAGCCTACAATGAGCAGTTCTTC